This TCR beta chain came from a study of radiation and T cells in renal cell carcinoma. Between the trimmed V and J ends, which lost 6 bases and 8 bases, there was a span of 19 bases. The germline gives CDR1 SNHLY, CDR2 FYNNEI. CDR3 size: 15 residues. Assay: immunoSEQ multiplex PCR; the TCRdb copy retains only in-frame clones and omits some. This sample has 10,000 to 15,000 clones; around 65% occur once, and the top ten carry around 20%. This clone appeared a single time. What it binds is unknown. Points from the study as a whole: Dominant CDR3 motifs occupied more repertoire in irradiated than control tumors.

The treatment here: treatment-naive control, cytoreductive nephrectomy. Sequencing used tumor tissue, obtained from a patient whose treatment was nephrectomy without radiotherapy. This sequence joins TRBV2 and TRBJ1-4; D is perhaps TRBD1 (5 bases). The clonotype comes from a woman over 75 with renal cell carcinoma. The CDR3 loop reads CASRNGGVGKEKLFF. CDR3 DNA sequence: TGTGCCAGCAGGAATGGGGGGGTCGGGAAAGAAAAACTGTTTTTT.